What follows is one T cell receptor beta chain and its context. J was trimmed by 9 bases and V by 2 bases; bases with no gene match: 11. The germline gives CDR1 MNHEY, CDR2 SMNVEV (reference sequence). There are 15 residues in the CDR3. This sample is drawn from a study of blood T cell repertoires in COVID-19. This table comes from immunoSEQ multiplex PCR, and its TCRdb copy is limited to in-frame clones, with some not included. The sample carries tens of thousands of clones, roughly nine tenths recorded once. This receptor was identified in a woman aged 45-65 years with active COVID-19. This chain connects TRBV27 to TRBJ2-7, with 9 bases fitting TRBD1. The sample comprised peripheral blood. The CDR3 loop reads CASSLQQGAILVQYF. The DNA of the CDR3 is TGTGCCAGCAGTTTACAACAGGGGGCGATATTAGTGCAGTACTTC.